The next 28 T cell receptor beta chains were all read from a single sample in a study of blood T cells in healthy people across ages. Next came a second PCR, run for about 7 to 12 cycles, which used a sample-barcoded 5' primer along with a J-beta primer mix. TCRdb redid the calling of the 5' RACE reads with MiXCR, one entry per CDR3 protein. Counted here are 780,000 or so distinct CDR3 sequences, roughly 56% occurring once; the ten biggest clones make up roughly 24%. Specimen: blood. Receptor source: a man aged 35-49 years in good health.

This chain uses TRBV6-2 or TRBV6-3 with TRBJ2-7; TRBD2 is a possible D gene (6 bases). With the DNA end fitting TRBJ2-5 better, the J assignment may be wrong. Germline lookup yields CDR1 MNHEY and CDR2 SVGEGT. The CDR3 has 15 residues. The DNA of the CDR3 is TGTGCCAGCAGTCTTGGAACACAAGGAGGGGAGACCCAGTACTTC. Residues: CASSLGTQGGETQYF.

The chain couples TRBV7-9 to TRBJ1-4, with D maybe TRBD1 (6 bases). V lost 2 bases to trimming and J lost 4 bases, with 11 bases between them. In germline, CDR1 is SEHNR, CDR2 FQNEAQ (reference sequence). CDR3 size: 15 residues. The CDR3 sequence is CASSLLGQINEKLFF. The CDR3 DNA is TGTGCCAGCAGCTTACTAGGACAGATTAATGAAAAACTGTTTTTT.

The chain's CDR3 is CASSLLSGGAYTQYF. The CDR3 DNA is TGTGCCAGCAGCTTACTCAGCGGGGGGGCGTATACGCAGTATTTT. The chain employs TRBV11-1 and TRBJ2-3; 10 nucleotides match TRBD2. Germline V gene sequence: CDR1 SGHAT, CDR2 FQDESV (reference sequence). CDR3 length: 15 amino acids. The ends lost 2 bases at V and 7 bases at J; junction bases unmatched: 6. Drawing the rest from reference TRBV11-1 and TRBJ2-3, the complete variable domain is EAEVAQSPRYKITEKSQAVAFWCDPISGHATLYWYRQILGQGPELLVQFQDESVVDDSQLPKDRFSAERLKGVDSTLKIQPAELGDSAMYLCASSLLSGGAYTQYFGPGTRLTVL.

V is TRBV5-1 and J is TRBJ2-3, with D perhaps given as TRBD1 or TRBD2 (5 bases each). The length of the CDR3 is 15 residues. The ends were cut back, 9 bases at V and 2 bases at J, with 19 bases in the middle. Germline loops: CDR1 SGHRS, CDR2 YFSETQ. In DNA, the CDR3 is TGCGCCACGCTAGAGAGGGGCCTATTCACAGATACGCAGTATTTT. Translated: CATLERGLFTDTQYF.

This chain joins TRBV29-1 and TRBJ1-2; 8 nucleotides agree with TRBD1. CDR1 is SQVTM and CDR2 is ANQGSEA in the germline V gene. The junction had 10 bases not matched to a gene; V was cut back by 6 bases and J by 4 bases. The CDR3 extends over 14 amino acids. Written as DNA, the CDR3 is TGCAGCGTGGGGCCAGGGGGCTTGGCCTATGGCTACACCTTC. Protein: CSVGPGGLAYGYTF.

The CDR3 here is CASSQVDRGAYGYTF. In nucleotides, the CDR3 is TGTGCCAGCAGCCAAGTCGACAGGGGGGCCTATGGCTACACCTTC. This chain joins TRBV3-1 and TRBJ1-2; 9 positions agree with TRBD1. CDR1 LGHDT and CDR2 YNNKEL come from the germline V gene (reference sequence). This CDR3 comprises 15 residues. Trimming cost V 1 base and J 4 bases; bases outside gene matches: 4.

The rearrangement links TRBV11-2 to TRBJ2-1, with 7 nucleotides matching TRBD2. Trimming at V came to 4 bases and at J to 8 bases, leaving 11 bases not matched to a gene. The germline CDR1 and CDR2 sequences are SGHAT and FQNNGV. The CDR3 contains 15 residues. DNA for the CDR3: TGTGCCAGCAGCTCAACTAGCGTTCAACGCGATGAGCAGTTCTTC. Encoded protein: CASSSTSVQRDEQFF. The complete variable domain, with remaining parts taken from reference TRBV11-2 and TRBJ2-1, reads EAGVAQSPRYKIIEKRQSVAFWCNPISGHATLYWYQQILGQGPKLLIQFQNNGVVDDSQLPKDRFSAERLKGVDSTLKIQPAKLEDSAVYLCASSSTSVQRDEQFFGPGTRLTVL.

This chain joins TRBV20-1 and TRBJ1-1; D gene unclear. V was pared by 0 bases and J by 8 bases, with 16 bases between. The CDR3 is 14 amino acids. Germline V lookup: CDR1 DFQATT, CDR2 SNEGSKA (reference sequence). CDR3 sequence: CSARDSGREPEAFF. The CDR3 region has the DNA TGCAGTGCTAGAGATTCAGGAAGGGAACCGGAAGCTTTCTTT.

The CDR3 sequence: CSARDWSPEQFF. The CDR3, as DNA: TGCAGTGCTAGAGATTGGTCCCCTGAGCAGTTCTTC. J is TRBJ2-1 and V is TRBV20-1; no clear D gene. The germline V gene has CDR1 DFQATT and CDR2 SNEGSKA (reference sequence). The V end lost 0 bases, the J end lost 9 bases, and 9 bases lay between the germline ends. This CDR3 region has 12 residues.

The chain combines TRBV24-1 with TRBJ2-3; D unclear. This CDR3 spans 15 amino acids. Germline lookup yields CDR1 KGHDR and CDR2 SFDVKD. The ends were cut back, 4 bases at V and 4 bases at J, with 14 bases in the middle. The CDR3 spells CATSDGLPFADTQYF. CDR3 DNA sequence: TGTGCCACCAGTGACGGCCTCCCCTTCGCAGATACGCAGTATTTT.

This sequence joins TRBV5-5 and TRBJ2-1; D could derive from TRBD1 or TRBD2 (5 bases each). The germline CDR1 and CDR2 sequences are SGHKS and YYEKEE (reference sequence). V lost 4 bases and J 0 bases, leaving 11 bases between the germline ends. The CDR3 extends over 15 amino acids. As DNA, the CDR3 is TGTGCCAGCAGCGGCCGGGACGGCTCCTACAATGAGCAGTTCTTC. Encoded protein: CASSGRDGSYNEQFF.

DNA for the CDR3: TGCAGTGCTCTCTCTGAGCTACAGTCCACGGCTACGCAGTATTTT. Its translation: CSALSELQSTATQYF. The chain recombines TRBV20-1 with TRBJ2-3; D remains unclear. This CDR3 contains 15 residues. Germline V lookup: CDR1 DFQATT, CDR2 SNEGSKA (reference sequence). Between the trimmed V and J ends, which lost 5 bases and 8 bases, there was a span of 23 bases.

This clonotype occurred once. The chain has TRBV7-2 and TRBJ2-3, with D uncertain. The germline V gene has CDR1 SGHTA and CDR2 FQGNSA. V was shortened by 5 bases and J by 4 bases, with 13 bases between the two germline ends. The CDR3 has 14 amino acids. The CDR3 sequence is CASSVTQRSDTQYF. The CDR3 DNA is TGTGCCAGCAGCGTTACACAGAGGTCAGATACGCAGTATTTT.

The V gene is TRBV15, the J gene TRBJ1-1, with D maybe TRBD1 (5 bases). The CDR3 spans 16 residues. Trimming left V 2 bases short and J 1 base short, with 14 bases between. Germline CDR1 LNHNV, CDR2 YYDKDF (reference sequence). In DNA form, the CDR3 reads TGTGCCACCAGCAGAAGGGCCGGGACGGGGAACACTGAAGCTTTCTTT. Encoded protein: CATSRRAGTGNTEAFF.

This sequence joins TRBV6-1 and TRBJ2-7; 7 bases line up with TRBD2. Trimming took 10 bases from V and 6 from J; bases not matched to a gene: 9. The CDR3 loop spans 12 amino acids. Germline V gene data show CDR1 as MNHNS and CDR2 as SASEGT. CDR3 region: CATRAGEGEQYF. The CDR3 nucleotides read TGTGCCACACGGGCGGGAGAGGGCGAGCAGTACTTC.

The DNA of the CDR3 is TGTGCCAGCAGGACCCGCAGGTCAACACAAGAGACCCAGTACTTC. Translated: CASRTRRSTQETQYF. The V gene is TRBV2, the J gene TRBJ2-5, with D hard to call. Germline assignment: CDR1 SNHLY and CDR2 FYNNEI. The CDR3 length is 15 residues. V gave up 6 bases and J gave up 2 bases, with 16 bases separating them. The full variable domain, completed using reference TRBV2 and TRBJ2-5, is EPEVTQTPSHQVTQMGQEVILRCVPISNHLYFYWYRQILGQKVEFLVSFYNNEISEKSEIFDDQFSVERPDGSNFTLKIRSTKLEDSAMYFCASRTRRSTQETQYFGPGTRLLVL.

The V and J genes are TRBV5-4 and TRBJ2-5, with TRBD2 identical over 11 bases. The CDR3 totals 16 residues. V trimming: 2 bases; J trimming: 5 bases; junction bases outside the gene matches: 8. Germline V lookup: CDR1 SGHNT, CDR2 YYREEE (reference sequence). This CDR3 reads CASSFWGRTSGETQYF. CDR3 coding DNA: TGTGCCAGCAGCTTCTGGGGTAGGACTAGCGGGGAGACCCAGTACTTC.

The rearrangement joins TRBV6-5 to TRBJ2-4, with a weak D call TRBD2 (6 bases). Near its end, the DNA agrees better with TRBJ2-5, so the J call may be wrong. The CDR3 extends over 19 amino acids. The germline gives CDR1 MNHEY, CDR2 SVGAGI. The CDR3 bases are TGTGCCAGCAGTTACTCCCAGAGCCATGCGGGGAGGATACAAGAGACCCAGTACTTC. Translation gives CASSYSQSHAGRIQETQYF.

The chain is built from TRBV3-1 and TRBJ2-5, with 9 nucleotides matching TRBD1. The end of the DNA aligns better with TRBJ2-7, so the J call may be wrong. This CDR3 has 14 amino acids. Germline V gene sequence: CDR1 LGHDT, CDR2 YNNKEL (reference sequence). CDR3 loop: CASSQPDRGYEQYF. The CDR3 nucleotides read TGTGCCAGCAGCCAACCGGACAGGGGCTACGAGCAGTACTTC.

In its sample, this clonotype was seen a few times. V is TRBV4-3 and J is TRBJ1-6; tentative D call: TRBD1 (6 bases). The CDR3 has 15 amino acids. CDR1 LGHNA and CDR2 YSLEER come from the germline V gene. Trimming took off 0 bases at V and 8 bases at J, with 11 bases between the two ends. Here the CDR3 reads CASSQDRRTDSPLHF. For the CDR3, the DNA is TGCGCCAGCAGCCAAGATAGGCGGACAGATTCACCCCTCCACTTT.

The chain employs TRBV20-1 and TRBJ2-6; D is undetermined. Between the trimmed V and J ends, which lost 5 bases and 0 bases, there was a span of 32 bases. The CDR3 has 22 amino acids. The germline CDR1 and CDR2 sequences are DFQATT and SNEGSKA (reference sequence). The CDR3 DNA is TGCAGTGCTTTCGTATCTTCTGTCAAGTATCGGGTCCCAAACTCTGGGGCCAACGTCCTGACTTTC. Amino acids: CSAFVSSVKYRVPNSGANVLTF.

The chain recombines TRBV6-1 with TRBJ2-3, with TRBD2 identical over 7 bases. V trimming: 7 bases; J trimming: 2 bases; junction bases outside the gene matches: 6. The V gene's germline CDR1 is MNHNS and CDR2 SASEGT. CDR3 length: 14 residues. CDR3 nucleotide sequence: TGTGCCAGCATGATGGGGGGGAACACAGATACGCAGTATTTT. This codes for CASMMGGNTDTQYF.

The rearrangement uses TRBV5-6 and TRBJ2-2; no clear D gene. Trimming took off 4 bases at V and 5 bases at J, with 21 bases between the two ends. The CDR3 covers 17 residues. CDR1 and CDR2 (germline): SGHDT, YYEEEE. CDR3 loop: CASSPEDILEGTGELFF. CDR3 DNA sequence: TGTGCCAGCAGCCCCGAAGATATCCTGGAAGGAACCGGGGAGCTGTTTTTT.

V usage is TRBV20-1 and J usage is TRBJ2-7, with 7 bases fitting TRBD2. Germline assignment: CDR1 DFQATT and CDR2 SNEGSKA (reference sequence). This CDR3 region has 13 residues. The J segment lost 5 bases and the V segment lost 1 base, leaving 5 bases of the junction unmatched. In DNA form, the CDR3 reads TGCAGTGCTAGAGTGGCGGGAGCCCACGAGCAGTACTTC. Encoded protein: CSARVAGAHEQYF.

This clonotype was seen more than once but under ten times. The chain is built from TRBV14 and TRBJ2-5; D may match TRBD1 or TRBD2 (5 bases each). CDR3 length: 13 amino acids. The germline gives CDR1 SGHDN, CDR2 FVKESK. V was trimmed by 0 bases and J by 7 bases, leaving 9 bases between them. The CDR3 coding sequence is TGTGCCAGCAGCCAAGACCTTGGGGGGACCCAGTACTTC. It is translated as CASSQDLGGTQYF.

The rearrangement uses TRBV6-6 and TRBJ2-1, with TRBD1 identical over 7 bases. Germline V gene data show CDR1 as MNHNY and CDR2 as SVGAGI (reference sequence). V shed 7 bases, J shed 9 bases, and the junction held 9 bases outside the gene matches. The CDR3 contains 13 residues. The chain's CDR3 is CASTATGVGEQFF. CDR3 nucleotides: TGTGCCAGCACCGCCACAGGGGTCGGTGAGCAGTTCTTC.

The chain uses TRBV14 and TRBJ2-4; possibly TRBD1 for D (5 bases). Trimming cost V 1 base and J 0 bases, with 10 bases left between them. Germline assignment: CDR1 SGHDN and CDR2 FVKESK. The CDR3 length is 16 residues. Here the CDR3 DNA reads TGTGCCAGCAGCCAAGGGACACCTCAAGCCAAAAACATTCAGTACTTC. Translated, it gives CASSQGTPQAKNIQYF.

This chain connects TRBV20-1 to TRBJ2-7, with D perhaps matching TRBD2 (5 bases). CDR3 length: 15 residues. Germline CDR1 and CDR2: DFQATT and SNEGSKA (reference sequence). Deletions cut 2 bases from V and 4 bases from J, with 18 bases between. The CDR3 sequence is CSARPPGMLGYEQYF. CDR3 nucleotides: TGCAGTGCTAGACCCCCGGGGATGTTGGGGTACGAGCAGTACTTC.